The rows below give T cell receptor beta chains drawn from one sample of a study of blood T cell repertoires in COVID-19. The data were produced by immunoSEQ multiplex PCR, yet TCRdb's version contains in-frame clones alone and is incomplete. The sample contains hundreds of thousands of clones, roughly 87% of which appear only once. The specimen was PBMCs or T cells enriched from blood (not recorded which). Receptors were obtained from a woman aged 18 to 35 who had recovered from COVID-19. The CDR3 runs from the conserved cysteine through the conserved F or W. D genes are given only for firm matches.

>NA|TRBJ1-2|TRBV6-2/TRBV6-3
TGTGCCAGCAGTCAGGGGCTGGACAGAGAAAGTTTC
CASSQGLDRESF
>TRBD2|TRBJ2-1|TRBV5-6
TGTGCCAGCAGCTTGGCCGGGCTAGCGGGAGCCAATGAGCAGTTCTTC
CASSLAGLAGANEQFF
>NA|TRBJ2-1|TRBV19
TGTGCCAGTAGTATCAGGGTACCGAGGAATGAGCAGTTCTTC
CASSIRVPRNEQFF
>TRBD1|TRBJ1-1|TRBV15
TGTGCCACCAGCAGAGAGACAGGGCTGAACACTGAAGCTTTCTTT
CATSRETGLNTEAFF
>NA|TRBJ2-2|TRBV7-2
TGTGCCAGCACCCTCTGGGGGGTCGGCGGGGAGCTGTTTTTT
CASTLWGVGGELFF
>NA|TRBJ2-5|TRBV3-1/TRBV3-2
TGTGCCAGCAGCCAAGATACGTCCCCGGTAGAGACCCAGTACTTC
CASSQDTSPVETQYF
>NA|TRBJ1-2|TRBV5-1
TGCGCCAGCAAATTGGAGGGACGGCACTCTAACTATGGCTACACCTTC
CASKLEGRHSNYGYTF
>NA|TRBJ2-7|TRBV2
TGTGCCAGCAGCGATCAGAGGTGGGACTTTGAGCAGTACTTC
CASSDQRWDFEQYF
>NA|TRBJ2-1|TRBV25-1
TGTGCCAGCAGTGATCCCCGAGGGGGCGGGAGGTACAATGAGCAGTTCTTC
CASSDPRGGGRYNEQFF
>NA|TRBJ1-4|TRBV4-1
TGCGCCAGCAGCCAAGGTACGGGGACTAATGAAAAACTGTTTTTT
CASSQGTGTNEKLFF